This T cell receptor beta chain is from a study of T cell changes during pregnancy in multiple sclerosis. After removal of 1 base from V and 3 bases from J, the junction contained 1 base not matched to a gene. The CDR3 consists of 14 residues. Germline CDR1 MNHEY, CDR2 SVGAGI. Sequencing was performed with immunoSEQ multiplex PCR; in TCRdb, only in-frame clones are kept and a portion is missing. The table shows some 27,000 clones, with roughly 89% occurring only once. The chain combines TRBV6-5 with TRBJ2-3, with 7 nucleotides matching TRBD1. This TCR was sampled from a female donor in good health, enrolled as a control in a pregnancy study. The sequencing used CD4+ T cells from peripheral blood mononuclear cells, collected in the first trimester of pregnancy. In DNA form, the CDR3 reads TGTGCCAGCAGTTACTACAGGGGAACAGATACGCAGTATTTT. Protein: CASSYYRGTDTQYF.